The 8 T cell receptor beta chains below come from one sample, sequenced in a study of blood T cell repertoires in COVID-19. TCRdb keeps only in-frame clones here, not all; method: immunoSEQ multiplex PCR. Among around 130,000 clones listed, around 83% were seen once. The sample comprised peripheral blood. These receptors were taken from a man aged 35 to 55 with active or convalescent COVID-19.

The table lists this clone with a few counts. The chain has TRBV6-5 and TRBJ1-6, with D perhaps TRBD1 (6 bases). V shed 6 bases and J shed 6 bases, with 6 bases lying between them. CDR3 length: 12 amino acids. The V gene's germline CDR1 is MNHEY and CDR2 SVGAGI. The CDR3 reads CASRGGNSPLHF. The CDR3 DNA reads TGTGCCAGCAGAGGGGGTAATTCACCCCTCCACTTT.

J is TRBJ2-1 and V is TRBV19; 9 bases map to TRBD1. There are 14 residues in the CDR3. The germline V gene encodes CDR1 LNHDA and CDR2 SQIVND (reference sequence). V lost 7 bases, J lost 7 bases, and 8 bases stayed unmatched. CDR3 sequence: CASTLGQGWNEQFF. In nucleotides, the CDR3 is TGTGCCAGTACCTTGGGACAGGGTTGGAATGAGCAGTTCTTC.

This clone has more than one count but fewer than ten. This chain links TRBV29-1 with TRBJ1-2; D unresolved. V shed 7 bases and J shed 0 bases, with 12 bases lying between them. This CDR3 contains 13 residues. The germline V gene encodes CDR1 SQVTM and CDR2 ANQGSEA. CDR3 amino acids: CSAVGSANYGYTF. The CDR3 nucleotides are TGCAGCGCCGTGGGCTCAGCTAACTATGGCTACACCTTC.

This chain uses TRBV7-2 with TRBJ1-2, with D tentatively TRBD1 (5 bases). The CDR3 has 14 amino acids. The germline V gene has CDR1 SGHTA and CDR2 FQGNSA. V dropped 4 bases and J dropped 2 bases, with 11 bases sitting between them. The CDR3 spells CASSSGGSNYGYTF. In nucleotides, the CDR3 is TGTGCCAGCAGCTCGGGGGGTTCGAACTATGGCTACACCTTC.

The chain links TRBV7-9 to TRBJ1-2; TRBD1 matches 11 bases. Germline CDR1 is SEHNR and CDR2 is FQNEAQ (reference sequence). V gave up 3 bases and J gave up 5 bases; unmatched junction bases: 2. The CDR3 totals 14 residues. In DNA, the CDR3 is TGTGCCAGCAGCTTGGACAGGGGGCTGTATGGCTACACCTTC. Translation: CASSLDRGLYGYTF.

The chain carries TRBV12-3 or TRBV12-4 and TRBJ1-2, with unresolved D. CDR3 length: 13 residues. V was shortened by 6 bases and J by 6 bases, with 14 bases between the two germline ends. For the CDR3, the DNA is TGTGCCAGCAGCCCCCGAGGTCTCGATGGCTACACCTTC. Protein: CASSPRGLDGYTF.

The chain recombines TRBV5-5 with TRBJ1-3; the D is unclear. CDR1 SGHKS and CDR2 YYEKEE come from the germline V gene (reference sequence). V was trimmed by 4 bases and J by 8 bases, leaving 10 bases between them. This CDR3 spans 12 amino acids. The DNA of the CDR3 is TGTGCCAGCAGCCTGACACTGGACACCATATATTTT. It specifies CASSLTLDTIYF.

The chain recombines TRBV4-2 with TRBJ1-1; TRBD1 matches at 7 bases. Unmatched junction bases numbered 8, after V lost 0 bases and J lost 4 bases. The germline gives CDR1 LGHNA, CDR2 YNFKEQ. The CDR3 consists of 16 residues. The CDR3 DNA sequence: TGTGCCAGCAGCCAAGATCGAGGGGGCCGAGGCACTGAAGCTTTCTTT. This translates into CASSQDRGGRGTEAFF.